Here is one TCR beta chain with its context. MiXCR, run by TCRdb on the RT-PCR reads, gives a single entry per CDR3 protein. Counted here are about 700,000 distinct CDR3 sequences, approximately 14% occurring once; the ten biggest clones make up 3.6%. This receptor was taken from a female donor in good health, serving as a healthy control. The sample taken for sequencing was memory CD4+ T cells from blood.

CDR3 protein: CASSRTVTNSPLHF. Here the CDR3 DNA reads TGTGCCAGCAGCCGGACAGTTACCAATTCACCCCTCCACTTT. This sequence joins TRBV3-1 and TRBJ1-6; D perhaps matches TRBD1 (6 bases). Per germline, CDR1 LGHDT and CDR2 YNNKEL (reference sequence). V gave up 4 bases and J gave up 7 bases, with 11 bases separating them. This CDR3 comprises 14 residues. Based on the CDR3 plus reference TRBV3-1 and TRBJ1-6, the full variable domain is DTAVSQTPKYLVTQMGNDKSIKCEQNLGHDTMYWYKQDSKKFLKIMFSYNNKELIINETVPNRFSPKSPDKAHLNLHINSLELGDSAVYFCASSRTVTNSPLHFGNGTRLTVT.